What follows are 22 T cell receptor beta chains derived from one specimen sequenced in a study of technical replicates of blood from a handful of donors. Generated by immunoSEQ multiplex PCR, the TCRdb table keeps only in-frame clones and is missing some. This repertoire shows about 97,000 clones, 96% found once; its top ten account for roughly 0.21%. Sample: T cells isolated from PBMCs. These receptors were taken from a human donor in good health.

This sequence joins TRBV9 and TRBJ2-1, with D unresolved. The CDR3 runs to 12 residues. V lost 0 bases, J lost 9 bases, and 7 bases lay in between. Germline V lookup: CDR1 SGDLS, CDR2 YYNGEE. CDR3 sequence: CASSVVGGEQFF. CDR3 DNA sequence: TGTGCCAGCAGCGTAGTCGGTGGTGAGCAGTTCTTC.

The CDR3 coding sequence is TGTGCCAGCAGCGTCTCTAGCGGCCTTTCTAGCACAGATACGCAGTATTTT. It codes for CASSVSSGLSSTDTQYF. V gene TRBV9 combines with J gene TRBJ2-3, with 7 bases lining up with TRBD2. Trimming at V came to 2 bases and at J to 0 bases, leaving 9 bases not matched to a gene. CDR1 and CDR2 (germline): SGDLS, YYNGEE. This CDR3 region has 17 residues.

The chain recombines TRBV6-5 with TRBJ2-3; 7 bases map to TRBD2. This CDR3 region has 14 residues. Germline CDR1 and CDR2: MNHEY and SVGAGI. V lost 2 bases, J lost 6 bases, and 5 bases stayed unmatched. The CDR3 region has the DNA TGTGCCAGCAGTTACGGCGGGAGCCTGGATACGCAGTATTTT. The encoded protein is CASSYGGSLDTQYF.

J is TRBJ1-4 and V is TRBV5-1; tentatively, D is TRBD1 (5 bases). Trimming took off 3 bases at V and 0 bases at J, with 9 bases between the two ends. Per germline, CDR1 SGHRS and CDR2 YFSETQ. The CDR3 has 15 residues. CDR3 in amino acids: CASSSSTATNEKLFF. CDR3 DNA sequence: TGCGCCAGCAGCTCCTCGACAGCAACTAATGAAAAACTGTTTTTT.

The rearrangement uses TRBV11-2 and TRBJ2-3, with D uncertain. Looked up from germline, CDR1 is SGHAT and CDR2 is FQNNGV. Trimming removed 5 bases at V and 5 bases at J, with 5 bases between. The CDR3 totals 11 residues. The CDR3 DNA is TGTGCCAGCAGCACAGAAGATACGCAGTATTTT. Protein sequence: CASSTEDTQYF.

The CDR3 coding sequence is TGTGCCAGCAGCCAAGTTGGCCTAGCAGGAGCTTCTGGGGCCAACGTCCTGACTTTC. Translated, it gives CASSQVGLAGASGANVLTF. The rearrangement uses TRBV4-2 and TRBJ2-6, with D maybe TRBD2 (5 bases). V was clipped by 1 base and J by 1 base, with 17 bases between them. Germline CDR1 reads LGHNA; CDR2 reads YNFKEQ. The CDR3 sequence is 19 residues long.

A remark on this clone: This sample also contains other DNA sequences that code for the same CDR3. The V and J genes are TRBV7-8 and TRBJ1-1, with D maybe TRBD1 (5 bases). V dropped 0 bases and J dropped 8 bases, with 19 bases sitting between them. The CDR3 contains 16 residues. In germline, CDR1 is SGHVS, CDR2 FQNEAQ. CDR3 protein: CASSLAHLGGAGEAFF. The CDR3 DNA is TGTGCCAGCAGCTTAGCGCATTTGGGAGGGGCAGGGGAAGCTTTCTTT.

The rearrangement links TRBV5-1 to TRBJ2-5, with 7 bases lining up with TRBD1. The CDR3 runs 16 residues. Trimming took 0 bases from V and 2 from J; bases not matched to a gene: 7. CDR1 and CDR2 (germline): SGHRS, YFSETQ. The CDR3 is CASSLGQGAAQETQYF. The CDR3 DNA follows: TGCGCCAGCAGCTTGGGACAGGGCGCTGCGCAAGAGACCCAGTACTTC.

This rearrangement joins TRBV5-1 to TRBJ2-3; 7 bases are a match to TRBD1. This CDR3 spans 15 amino acids. Trimming removed 4 bases from V and 2 bases from J; junction bases left unmatched: 7. CDR1 and CDR2 (germline): SGHRS, YFSETQ. The CDR3 bases are TGCGCCAGCAGCGTGACGGGACAGTTCACAGATACGCAGTATTTT. Protein: CASSVTGQFTDTQYF.

The J gene is TRBJ2-3, the V gene TRBV7-2; 10 nucleotides line up with TRBD2. Germline lookup yields CDR1 SGHTA and CDR2 FQGNSA. V dropped 2 bases and J dropped 8; count of bases not matched to a gene: 4. The CDR3 covers 14 residues. In DNA, the CDR3 is TGTGCCAGCAGCTTACCTAGCGGGGGAGGTACGCAGTATTTT. This sequence encodes CASSLPSGGGTQYF.

V and J are TRBV6-5 and TRBJ1-1; D is perhaps TRBD1 (6 bases). The germline V and J ends were trimmed by 6 bases and 3 bases, with 11 bases remaining between them. This CDR3 is built from 13 residues. Germline values: CDR1 MNHEY, CDR2 SVGAGI. CDR3 in amino acids: CASRAPGDTEAFF. CDR3 in DNA: TGTGCCAGCAGAGCCCCAGGGGACACTGAAGCTTTCTTT.

The V gene is TRBV7-8, the J gene TRBJ1-2; no clear D. Deletions cut 7 bases from V and 4 bases from J, with 10 bases between. CDR1 and CDR2 (germline): SGHVS, FQNEAQ. The CDR3 has 12 amino acids. The CDR3 spells CASMDGVYGYTF. CDR3 sequence (DNA): TGTGCCAGCATGGACGGGGTCTATGGCTACACCTTC.

In this sample, this clone turned up once. The rearrangement joins TRBV7-8 to TRBJ1-5, with D hard to call. The CDR3 is 14 residues long. Germline V gives CDR1 SGHVS, CDR2 FQNEAQ. Trimming took off 0 bases at V and 4 bases at J, with 7 bases between the two ends. The CDR3 spells CASSLALINQPQHF. The DNA of the CDR3 is TGTGCCAGCAGCTTAGCGCTAATAAATCAGCCCCAGCATTTT.

V usage is TRBV5-8 and J usage is TRBJ1-1, with D perhaps TRBD1 (6 bases). The CDR3 consists of 15 residues. The germline V gene encodes CDR1 SGHTS and CDR2 YDEGEE. Between the trimmed V and J ends, which lost 0 bases and 1 base, there was a span of 10 bases. The CDR3 region is CASSLVGASNTEAFF. The DNA for the CDR3 is TGTGCCAGCAGCTTGGTGGGGGCTTCGAACACTGAAGCTTTCTTT.

In DNA form, the CDR3 reads TGTGCCAGCAGCGTAAGCGCCGGGACAGGGAAGCGGGGCGGCCCCAATGAGCAGTTCTTC. This codes for CASSVSAGTGKRGGPNEQFF. The rearrangement joins TRBV9 to TRBJ2-1, with 9 bases matching TRBD1. The trim removed 1 base at V and 6 bases at J, leaving 20 bases unmatched. The CDR3 runs to 20 residues. The germline CDR1 and CDR2 sequences are SGDLS and YYNGEE.

This chain connects TRBV6-1 to TRBJ1-5; 7 nucleotides match TRBD1. V shed 10 bases, J shed 8 bases, and the junction held 8 bases outside the gene matches. The CDR3 is made up of 12 amino acids. CDR1 MNHNS and CDR2 SASEGT come from the germline V gene. This chain's CDR3 is CAILDRDKPQHF. Here the CDR3 DNA reads TGTGCCATCCTAGACAGGGATAAGCCCCAGCATTTT.

This rearrangement joins TRBV28 to TRBJ2-2; 11 bases are a match to TRBD2. CDR1 and CDR2 from the germline V gene are MDHEN and SYDVKM. The CDR3 loop spans 18 amino acids. Trimming removed 5 bases from V and 1 base from J; junction bases left unmatched: 9. The DNA for the CDR3 is TGTGCCAGCAGTAAACCGGGACTAGCGGATTTGAACACCGGGGAGCTGTTTTTT. It encodes CASSKPGLADLNTGELFF.

This chain links TRBV6-1 with TRBJ2-3; perhaps TRBD1 as D (6 bases). Germline V gene data show CDR1 as MNHNS and CDR2 as SASEGT. The CDR3 runs 17 residues. Trimming took off 2 bases at V and 0 bases at J, with 15 bases between the two ends. For the CDR3, the DNA is TGTGCCAGCAGTGAATCGATGTGGGGGCTTAGCACAGATACGCAGTATTTT. Protein: CASSESMWGLSTDTQYF.

This chain connects TRBV19 to TRBJ2-3; D possibly corresponds to TRBD2 (5 bases). The CDR3 has 17 amino acids. Germline V gene data show CDR1 as LNHDA and CDR2 as SQIVND (reference sequence). The V and J ends lost 7 bases and 0 bases respectively, with 20 bases between them. The CDR3 loop reads CASTPPPGGISTDTQYF. As DNA, the CDR3 is TGTGCCAGTACCCCGCCCCCAGGAGGAATTAGCACAGATACGCAGTATTTT. The entire variable domain, with the rest obtained from reference TRBV19 and TRBJ2-3, is as follows: DGGITQSPKYLFRKEGQNVTLSCEQNLNHDAMYWYRQDPGQGLRLIYYSQIVNDFQKGDIAEGYSVSREKKESFPLTVTSAQKNPTAFYLCASTPPPGGISTDTQYFGPGTRLTVL.

The rearrangement joins TRBV5-4 to TRBJ2-7, with D unclear. V dropped 1 base and J dropped 7 bases, with 15 bases sitting between them. The germline gives CDR1 SGHNT, CDR2 YYREEE (reference sequence). This CDR3 spans 14 amino acids. CDR3 protein: CASSLWRSPGEQYF. The CDR3 DNA sequence: TGTGCCAGCAGCTTGTGGCGGAGCCCCGGAGAGCAGTACTTC.

This clone has a single count. The chain has TRBV14 and TRBJ1-2, with D maybe TRBD1 (5 bases). The V end lost 1 base, the J end lost 5 bases, and 14 bases lay between the germline ends. CDR1 and CDR2 from the germline V gene are SGHDN and FVKESK. This CDR3 is 15 amino acids long. In DNA form, the CDR3 reads TGTGCCAGCAGCCAAGCTTTGGGGCGGGAGTATGGCTACACCTTC. It codes for CASSQALGREYGYTF.

The chain employs TRBV7-9 and TRBJ2-7; 8 nucleotides agree with TRBD1. This CDR3 has 17 residues. The germline V gene encodes CDR1 SEHNR and CDR2 FQNEAQ (reference sequence). The trim removed 4 bases at V and 4 bases at J, leaving 15 bases unmatched. The CDR3 coding sequence is TGTGCCAGCAGCTCCTCCACAGGGGGTGACCCACAATACGAGCAGTACTTC. Residues: CASSSSTGGDPQYEQYF.